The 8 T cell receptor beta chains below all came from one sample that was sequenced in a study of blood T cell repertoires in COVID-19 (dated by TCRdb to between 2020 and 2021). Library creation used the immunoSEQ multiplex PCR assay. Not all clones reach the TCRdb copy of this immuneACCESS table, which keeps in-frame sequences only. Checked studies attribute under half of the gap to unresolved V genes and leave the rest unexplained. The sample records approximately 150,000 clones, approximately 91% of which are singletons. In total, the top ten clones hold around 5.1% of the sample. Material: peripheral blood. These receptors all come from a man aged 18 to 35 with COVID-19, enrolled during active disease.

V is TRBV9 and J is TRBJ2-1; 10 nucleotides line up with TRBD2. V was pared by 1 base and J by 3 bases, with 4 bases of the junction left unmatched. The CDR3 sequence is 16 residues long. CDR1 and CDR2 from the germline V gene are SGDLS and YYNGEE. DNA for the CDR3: TGTGCCAGCAGCGTACTGGCTAGCGGGAGCTACAATGAGCAGTTCTTC. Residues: CASSVLASGSYNEQFF.

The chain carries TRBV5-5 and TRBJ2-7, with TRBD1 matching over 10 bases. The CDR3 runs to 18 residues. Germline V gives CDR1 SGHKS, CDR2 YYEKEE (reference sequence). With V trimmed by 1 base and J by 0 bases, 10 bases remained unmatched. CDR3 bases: TGTGCCAGCAGCTTGCGGGACAGGGGAATGTTTTTCTCCTACGAGCAGTACTTC. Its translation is CASSLRDRGMFFSYEQYF.

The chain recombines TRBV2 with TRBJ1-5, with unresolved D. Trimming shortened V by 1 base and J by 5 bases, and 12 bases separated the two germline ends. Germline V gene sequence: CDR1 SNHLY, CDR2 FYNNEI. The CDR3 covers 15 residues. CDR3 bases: TGTGCCAGCAGTGAAGTTGGTACGAGGCATCAGCCCCAGCATTTT. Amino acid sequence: CASSEVGTRHQPQHF.

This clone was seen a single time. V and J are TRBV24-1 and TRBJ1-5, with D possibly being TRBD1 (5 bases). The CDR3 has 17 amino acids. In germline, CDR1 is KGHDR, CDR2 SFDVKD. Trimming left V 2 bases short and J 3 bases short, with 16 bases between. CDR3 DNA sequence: TGTGCCACCAGTGATTCCCCGGGGGGGTATACCAATCAGCCCCAGCATTTT. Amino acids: CATSDSPGGYTNQPQHF.

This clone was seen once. The CDR3: CASSPESTYEQYF. The CDR3 nucleotides are TGTGCCAGCAGCCCCGAGAGTACCTACGAGCAGTACTTC. The chain carries TRBV3-1 (or the pseudogene TRBV3-2) and TRBJ2-7; the D is unclear. Between the trimmed V and J ends, which lost 4 bases and 2 bases, there was a span of 9 bases. CDR1 and CDR2 (germline): LGHDT, YNNKEL (reference sequence). The CDR3 is 13 residues long.

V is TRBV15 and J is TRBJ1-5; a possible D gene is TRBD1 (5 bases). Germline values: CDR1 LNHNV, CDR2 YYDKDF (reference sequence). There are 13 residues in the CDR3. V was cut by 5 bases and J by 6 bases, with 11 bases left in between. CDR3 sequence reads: CATSQGLRQPQHF. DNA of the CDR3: TGTGCCACCAGCCAGGGTCTGCGTCAGCCCCAGCATTTT.

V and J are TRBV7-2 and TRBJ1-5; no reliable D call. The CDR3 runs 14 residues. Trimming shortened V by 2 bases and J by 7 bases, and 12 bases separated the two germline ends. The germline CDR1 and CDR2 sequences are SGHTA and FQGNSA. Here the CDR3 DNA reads TGTGCCAGCAGCTTACGGAGAGGCGGACAGCCCCAGCATTTT. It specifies CASSLRRGGQPQHF.

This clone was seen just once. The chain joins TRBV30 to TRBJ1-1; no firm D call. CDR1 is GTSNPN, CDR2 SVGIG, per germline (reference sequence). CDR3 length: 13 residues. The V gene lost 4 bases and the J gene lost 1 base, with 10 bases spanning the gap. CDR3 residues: CAWTGQTNTEAFF. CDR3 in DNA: TGTGCCTGGACTGGGCAGACGAACACTGAAGCTTTCTTT.